One T cell receptor (beta chain) is described in this entry. At one boundary the junction diverges from the germline segment, which might be a read error. With a constant-region primer, TCR beta cDNA was made from 450 to 550 ng of total RNA. It was through three nested multiplex PCR rounds of slightly modified ARM-PCR that TCR beta libraries arose. MiXCR was run by TCRdb on the multiplex PCR reads, yielding one entry per CDR3 protein. This sample has approximately 190,000 distinct CDR3 sequences, with around four fifths found just once. This record belongs to a study of tumor-infiltrating lymphocytes in primary liver carcinoma. Study overall: Tumor stage was T1-T3 N0M0, and tumor size was 4.2 to 10 cm across.

Co-extraction yielded RNA and DNA from roughly 21-30 mg of unsorted bulk tissue. Source material: tumor tissue from primary liver carcinoma. This sequence was found in a man in his forties with primary liver carcinoma and hepatitis B virus infection.

The DNA of the CDR3 is TGCGCCAGTAGCCAAAACCTGACAGGCTCCTACGAGCAGCACTTC. It encodes CASSQNLTGSYEQHF. This chain joins TRBV4-3 and TRBJ2-7; the D gene is possibly TRBD1 (6 bases). There are 15 residues in the CDR3. Germline values: CDR1 LGHNA, CDR2 YSLEER.